The T cell receptor beta chain under discussion was sequenced for a study of coeliac disease. Cells were frozen in aliquots of 500,000, and one aliquot per fraction was sequenced. General study points: Largely private TRB repertoires meant most sequences were sample-unique. Lower clonality than controls marked TRB and TRG repertoires from active celiac intraepithelial and lamina propria samples.

As regards this clone: What it binds is not known.

The germline CDR1 and CDR2 sequences are SEHNR and FQNEAQ (reference sequence). CDR3 length: 12 amino acids. V was shortened by 5 bases and J by 3 bases, with 8 bases between the two germline ends. Data came from immunoSEQ multiplex PCR; TCRdb stores just in-frame clones and leaves some out. The table has some 8,700 clones, approximately 60% seen once. This receptor was identified in a woman aged 60-75 years with celiac disease. Material for sequencing was intraepithelial lymphocytes from the gut. V and J are TRBV7-9 and TRBJ2-7; perhaps TRBD1 as D (6 bases). The CDR3 DNA reads as TGTGCCAGCAGCAACAGGGTCTACGAGCAGTACTTC. Its protein product is CASSNRVYEQYF.